These 14 T cell receptor beta chains were all obtained from the same sample, sequenced in a study of blood T cell repertoires in COVID-19 (dated by TCRdb to about 2020). The library was prepared using the immunoSEQ multiplex PCR assay. Held by TCRdb, this immuneACCESS table contains in-frame sequences only and omits some clones. Under half of the omission traces to an unresolved V gene where checked; the cause of the rest is unknown. In this sample the table shows 120,000 or so clones, over 60% of which occur a single time. Jointly, the top ten make up around 4% of the sample. The material sequenced was peripheral blood. The receptors come from a woman over 75 with acute or convalescent COVID-19.

The CDR3 here is CASSLPSLAGGADTQYF. The CDR3 bases are TGCGCCAGCAGCTTGCCCTCCCTAGCGGGGGGGGCAGATACGCAGTATTTT. The chain couples TRBV5-1 to TRBJ2-3; 12 bases match TRBD2. The V segment lost 1 base and the J segment 4 bases; nucleotides outside the gene matches: 7. Germline V lookup: CDR1 SGHRS, CDR2 YFSETQ. This CDR3 has 17 residues.

The chain combines TRBV7-2 with TRBJ2-1; D possibly corresponds to TRBD1 (6 bases). The CDR3 runs 15 residues. CDR1 is SGHTA, CDR2 FQGNSA, per germline. The V end lost 1 base, the J end lost 7 bases, and 14 bases lay between the germline ends. As DNA, the CDR3 is TGTGCCAGCAGCTTAGGGATGTCGCAGGGGAATGAGCAGTTCTTC. It specifies CASSLGMSQGNEQFF.

CDR3 sequence (DNA): TGTGCCAGCAGCCCCCGCGTCGGCACTGAAGCTTTCTTT. Its translation is CASSPRVGTEAFF. The V call is TRBV12-3 or TRBV12-4, the J call TRBJ1-1, with D uncertain. V shed 6 bases and J shed 4 bases, with 12 bases lying between them. This CDR3 contains 13 residues.

This clone is a singleton in its sample. J is TRBJ1-1 and V is TRBV6-5; D may be TRBD1 (6 bases). Germline CDR1 reads MNHEY; CDR2 reads SVGAGI. This CDR3 has 14 residues. The V end lost 0 bases, the J end lost 4 bases, and 9 bases lay between the germline ends. CDR3 sequence (DNA): TGTGCCAGCAGTTACTCGAAAGGGGGCACTGAAGCTTTCTTT. It codes for CASSYSKGGTEAFF.

V is TRBV19 and J is TRBJ2-2, with a possible D match to TRBD2 (6 bases). The V gene lost 10 bases and the J gene lost 7 bases, with 25 bases spanning the gap. Germline loops: CDR1 LNHDA, CDR2 SQIVND (reference sequence). This CDR3 region has 16 residues. Here the CDR3 DNA reads TGTGCCACCAGCGGGTGGGGCAGGGCGGCGATCGGGGAGCTGTTTTTT. The encoded protein is CATSGWGRAAIGELFF. Full variable domain (outside the CDR3, taken from reference TRBV19 and TRBJ2-2): DGGITQSPKYLFRKEGQNVTLSCEQNLNHDAMYWYRQDPGQGLRLIYYSQIVNDFQKGDIAEGYSVSREKKESFPLTVTSAQKNPTAFYLCATSGWGRAAIGELFFGEGSRLTVL.

V usage is TRBV27 and J usage is TRBJ1-1, with D perhaps matching TRBD1 (6 bases). Per the germline V gene, CDR1 is MNHEY and CDR2 is SMNVEV (reference sequence). This CDR3 spans 14 amino acids. V was trimmed by 6 bases and J by 2 bases, leaving 13 bases between them. CDR3 sequence (DNA): TGTGCCAGCAGGGGACACGTACAAAACACTGAAGCTTTCTTT. This encodes CASRGHVQNTEAFF.

The gene calls are TRBV6-5 and TRBJ2-4; no definite D call. Germline V lookup: CDR1 MNHEY, CDR2 SVGAGI. With 8 bases removed from V and 1 base from J, the gap between germline ends came to 12 bases. CDR3 length: 14 amino acids. CDR3 sequence reads: CASARLSAKNIQYF. For the CDR3, the DNA is TGTGCCAGCGCGCGGCTATCTGCCAAAAACATTCAGTACTTC.

The V call is TRBV5-6, the J call TRBJ2-3; no firm D call. Germline CDR1 and CDR2: SGHDT and YYEEEE. The CDR3 has 16 residues. Trimming stripped 1 base from V and 2 bases from J, with 14 bases between. CDR3 bases: TGTGCCAGCAGCTTGCCCTCAGTCTCCGTCACAGATACGCAGTATTTT. This sequence encodes CASSLPSVSVTDTQYF.

The chain carries TRBV5-6 and TRBJ1-5, with D unclear. CDR1 and CDR2 (germline): SGHDT, YYEEEE. The CDR3 totals 13 residues. Trimming pared 4 bases from V and 5 bases from J, leaving 10 bases between. CDR3 amino acids: CASSPQRDQPQHF. For the CDR3, the DNA is TGTGCCAGCAGCCCCCAACGGGATCAGCCCCAGCATTTT. Full variable domain (missing parts from reference TRBV5-6 and TRBJ1-5): DAGVTQSPTHLIKTRGQQVTLRCSPKSGHDTVSWYQQALGQGPQFIFQYYEEEERQRGNFPDRFSGHQFPNYSSELNVNALLLGDSALYLCASSPQRDQPQHFGDGTRLSIL.

The genes are TRBV6-5 and TRBJ2-4; TRBD1 aligns across 7 bases. The CDR3 runs 15 residues. Germline loops: CDR1 MNHEY, CDR2 SVGAGI. With V trimmed by 4 bases and J by 9 bases, 12 bases remained unmatched. In DNA form, the CDR3 reads TGTGCCAGCAGTTCTCGAAGGGACAGATCAAGCATTCAGTACTTC. This sequence encodes CASSSRRDRSSIQYF.

The genes are TRBV4-1 and TRBJ2-2; D unclear. The ends were cut back, 4 bases at V and 1 base at J, with 10 bases in the middle. Germline assignment: CDR1 MGHRA and CDR2 YSYEKL. This CDR3 comprises 15 residues. CDR3 amino acids: CASSPVGKNTGELFF. The CDR3 bases are TGCGCCAGCAGCCCGGTGGGCAAGAACACCGGGGAGCTGTTTTTT.

V is TRBV28 and J is TRBJ1-1; TRBD1 might be the D (5 bases). V was trimmed by 2 bases and J by 9 bases, leaving 16 bases between them. The CDR3 consists of 14 residues. Germline CDR1 is MDHEN and CDR2 is SYDVKM. Written as DNA, the CDR3 is TGTGCCAGCAGTTTACTGGGGGAGGGAGTCCAAGCTTTCTTT. Translating it yields CASSLLGEGVQAFF. Complete variable domain (other parts from reference TRBV28 and TRBJ1-1): DVKVTQSSRYLVKRTGEKVFLECVQDMDHENMFWYRQDPGLGLRLIYFSYDVKMKEKGDIPEGYSVSREKKERFSLILESASTNQTSMYLCASSLLGEGVQAFFGQGTRLTVV.

J is TRBJ2-1 and V is TRBV19; 11 bases match TRBD2. Unmatched junction bases numbered 4, after V lost 4 bases and J lost 2 bases. Per the germline V gene, CDR1 is LNHDA and CDR2 is SQIVND (reference sequence). This CDR3 spans 16 amino acids. CDR3 nucleotides: TGTGCCAGTAGTACGCATAGCGGGGGGGCCTACAATGAGCAGTTCTTC. It codes for CASSTHSGGAYNEQFF.

V is TRBV19 and J is TRBJ1-5; possibly TRBD1 for D (5 bases). This CDR3 spans 15 amino acids. CDR1 is LNHDA and CDR2 is SQIVND in the germline V gene (reference sequence). Trimming took off 5 bases at V and 0 bases at J, with 11 bases between the two ends. CDR3 loop: CASSPQDISNQPQHF. DNA of the CDR3: TGTGCCAGTAGTCCCCAGGACATTAGCAATCAGCCCCAGCATTTT.